This paragraph reports one T cell receptor (beta chain). The antigen is undetermined. This record comes from a study of T cell responses to AZD1222 COVID-19 vaccine. Study-level findings and limits: Spike was spanned by vaccine-associated CD4 TCRs, with dominance at 160-218 and 743-854.

Clones were sequenced by immunoSEQ multiplex PCR, and TCRdb holds only the in-frame ones, with some missing. Of 15,000 to 20,000 clones in the sample, 80% are singletons; the top ten hold 14%. The germline V gene has CDR1 MDHEN and CDR2 SYDVKM. The V end was cut by 6 bases, the J end by 4 bases, with 3 bases between. The CDR3 loop spans 10 amino acids. The chain links TRBV28 to TRBJ2-5; D unclear. Material: peripheral blood, obtained 28 days after the second AZD1222 dose. The receptor was derived from an adult who received the AZD1222 COVID-19 vaccine. The CDR3 is CASRGETQYF. DNA of the CDR3: TGTGCCAGCAGGGGAGAGACCCAGTACTTC.